This T cell receptor (beta chain) was captured by sequencing in a study of cytomegalovirus exposure and HLA in healthy donors. Study-wide results and caveats: What a later analysis reportedly showed was that an Asian-associated ancestry cluster had fewer N-insertions than the approximately 700-donor mean.

V shed 0 bases and J 8 bases; nucleotides not matched to a gene: 8. The germline CDR1 and CDR2 sequences are LGHNA and YNFKEQ. The CDR3 extends over 15 amino acids. Points on this clone: Its antigen is not identified.

Primers: 60 Vbeta forward and 13 Jbeta reverse. Clones were sequenced by immunoSEQ multiplex PCR, and TCRdb holds only the in-frame ones, with some missing. The sample has under 90,000 clones; 70% to 85% are singletons. The sequenced material came from PBMCs. The clonotype originates from a woman aged 40 to 55 in good health and CMV-seronegative. The V and J genes are TRBV4-2 and TRBJ1-2, with TRBD1 identical over 8 bases. CDR3: CASSQDVGRGLGYTF. The CDR3 coding sequence is TGTGCCAGCAGCCAAGATGTTGGCAGGGGGCTCGGCTACACCTTC.